Below are 14 T cell receptor beta chains sequenced from a single sample in a study of OX40 agonist ivuxolimab in advanced cancers. Profiling relied on immunoSEQ multiplex PCR, and the TCRdb table lists in-frame clones only, not all of them. The sample contains 150,000 to 170,000 clones, roughly 94% of which appear only once. This sample comprised CD4+ or CD8+ T cells sorted from blood, obtained in a trial of the OX40 agonist ivuxolimab. Receptor source: an adult with an advanced solid tumor such as melanoma, head and neck, liver or kidney cancer.

This chain connects TRBV7-2 to TRBJ1-2; no reliable D call. The V gene lost 4 bases and the J gene lost 0 bases, with 9 bases spanning the gap. Germline V lookup: CDR1 SGHTA, CDR2 FQGNSA. This CDR3 region has 14 residues. CDR3: CASSSEVANYGYTF. The CDR3 DNA reads TGTGCCAGCAGCTCGGAGGTAGCTAACTATGGCTACACCTTC.

This clone was picked up one time. This chain links TRBV5-1 with TRBJ2-2; 9 bases fit TRBD1. Germline V gives CDR1 SGHRS, CDR2 YFSETQ. The junction had 9 bases not matched to a gene; V was cut back by 4 bases and J by 5 bases. CDR3 length: 16 amino acids. The CDR3 DNA sequence: TGCGCCAGCAGCGGCTGGGACAGGGAAGGGACCGGGGAGCTGTTTTTT. This gives the protein CASSGWDREGTGELFF.

This clone has a single count. This chain connects TRBV6-1 to TRBJ2-5; D is possibly TRBD1 (6 bases). CDR3 size: 15 residues. With 5 bases removed from V and 5 bases from J, the gap between germline ends came to 18 bases. CDR1 MNHNS and CDR2 SASEGT come from the germline V gene. Here the CDR3 reads CASSKQGGLIETQYF. DNA for the CDR3: TGTGCCAGCAGTAAACAGGGTGGGCTGATCGAGACCCAGTACTTC.

The gene calls are TRBV5-8 and TRBJ2-3; 8 bases align to TRBD1. The CDR3 has 17 residues. J gave up 1 base and V 3 bases, and 10 bases lay outside the gene matches. Germline CDR1 is SGHTS and CDR2 is YDEGEE. CDR3 sequence reads: CASSWASGGRGTDTQYF. The DNA for the CDR3 is TGTGCCAGCAGCTGGGCCTCAGGGGGCCGGGGCACAGATACGCAGTATTTT.

The CDR3 bases are TGTGCCAGCAGTTTATTTCGCGCGGGAGGAGGTTCGTCCTACGAGCAGTACTTC. Its protein product is CASSLFRAGGGSSYEQYF. The chain employs TRBV27 and TRBJ2-7, with 8 bases lining up with TRBD2. V was clipped by 1 base and J by 1 base; unmatched bases: 12. The CDR3 is 18 residues long. The germline CDR1 and CDR2 sequences are MNHEY and SMNVEV (reference sequence).

CDR3 in DNA: TGTGCCAGCAGCCAACCAAGGACAGGGGGCAGAGGAATGCAGTATTTT. Translation gives CASSQPRTGGRGMQYF. The V gene is TRBV7-9, the J gene TRBJ2-3, with 11 bases that match TRBD1. Trimming at V came to 5 bases and at J to 11 bases, leaving 15 bases not matched to a gene. Looked up from germline, CDR1 is SEHNR and CDR2 is FQNEAQ (reference sequence). The CDR3 sequence is 16 residues long.

The chain uses TRBV28 and TRBJ2-1; 7 nucleotides match TRBD2. There are 13 residues in the CDR3. The trim removed 10 bases at V and 2 bases at J, leaving 5 bases unmatched. Per germline, CDR1 MDHEN and CDR2 SYDVKM. The CDR3 region has the DNA TGTGCCACCCAGACTAGCACCTACAATGAGCAGTTCTTC. It is translated as CATQTSTYNEQFF.

This clone was recorded only once. The CDR3 sequence: CASSYSGDGDTQYF. The DNA for the CDR3 is TGTGCCAGCAGTTACTCTGGGGACGGGGATACGCAGTATTTT. The chain is built from TRBV6-5 and TRBJ2-3; D is tentatively TRBD1 or TRBD2 (5 bases each). V was shortened by 0 bases and J by 6 bases, with 10 bases between the two germline ends. The CDR3 consists of 14 residues. CDR1 MNHEY and CDR2 SVGAGI come from the germline V gene.

J is TRBJ2-7 and V is TRBV6-5, with D unresolved. The CDR3 runs to 15 residues. The germline V gene encodes CDR1 MNHEY and CDR2 SVGAGI. V gave up 0 bases and J gave up 2 bases, with 11 bases separating them. CDR3 protein: CASSYSRTATYEQYF. CDR3 bases: TGTGCCAGCAGTTACTCGAGGACGGCAACCTACGAGCAGTACTTC.

This chain connects TRBV9 to TRBJ1-1; 8 positions agree with TRBD1. Germline V gene sequence: CDR1 SGDLS, CDR2 YYNGEE. Losses at the gene ends were 4 bases for V and 1 base for J; bases not matched to a gene: 6. This CDR3 has 15 amino acids. This CDR3 is CASSPRTGSNTEAFF. The DNA of the CDR3 is TGTGCCAGCAGCCCGCGGACAGGGTCGAACACTGAAGCTTTCTTT.

V gene TRBV9 combines with J gene TRBJ2-3; TRBD2 might be the D (5 bases). The germline V gene has CDR1 SGDLS and CDR2 YYNGEE. The length of the CDR3 is 14 residues. Trimming pared 2 bases from V and 3 bases from J, leaving 10 bases between. The CDR3 DNA follows: TGTGCCAGCAGCGTCGGGCGGGCGACAGATACGCAGTATTTT. It yields the protein CASSVGRATDTQYF.

V gene TRBV6-5 combines with J gene TRBJ2-7; maybe TRBD1 (6 bases). Trimming stripped 2 bases from V and 12 bases from J, with 17 bases between. Germline V gene data show CDR1 as MNHEY and CDR2 as SVGAGI. CDR3 length: 13 amino acids. The CDR3 region is CASSYLGAPKLYF. The CDR3 coding sequence is TGTGCCAGCAGTTACCTGGGGGCCCCGAAGCTGTACTTC.

The V call is TRBV5-4, the J call TRBJ1-2, with 10 bases matching TRBD1. In germline, CDR1 is SGHNT, CDR2 YYREEE (reference sequence). The V gene end was trimmed by 0 bases and the J gene end by 6 bases; junction bases not matched to a gene: 5. The CDR3 spans 15 residues. CDR3 sequence reads: CASSLGQGALHGYTF. The CDR3 DNA reads TGTGCCAGCAGCTTGGGACAGGGGGCTCTTCATGGCTACACCTTC.

The gene calls are TRBV28 and TRBJ1-1; D unclear. Trimming left V 7 bases short and J 0 bases short, with 15 bases between. Germline loops: CDR1 MDHEN, CDR2 SYDVKM. This CDR3 is built from 15 residues. The CDR3: CASTLYGPVNTEAFF. Here the CDR3 DNA reads TGTGCCAGCACCCTTTACGGGCCGGTGAACACTGAAGCTTTCTTT.